The next 20 T cell receptor beta chains were all read from a single sample in a study of PD-L1 blockade in urothelial cancer. Some clones are missing from TCRdb's copy, which holds only in-frame ones; the method was immunoSEQ multiplex PCR. The table has tens of thousands of clones, around 85% seen once. Time point described: pretreatment peripheral blood. Sequences were derived from PBMCs, sampled around atezolizumab (anti-PD-L1) treatment. Every receptor here comes from a man aged 80 or over with urothelial cancer.

V is TRBV7-2 and J is TRBJ1-4; possibly TRBD1 for D (6 bases). Trimming pared 5 bases from V and 4 bases from J, leaving 11 bases between. CDR3 length: 14 amino acids. Germline-derived CDR1 and CDR2 are SGHTA and FQGNSA. The CDR3 coding sequence is TGTGCCAGCAGCCAAGACAGGCATAATGAAAAACTGTTTTTT. Translation: CASSQDRHNEKLFF.

The rearrangement links TRBV30 to TRBJ2-3, with 13 positions matching TRBD2. Per germline, CDR1 GTSNPN and CDR2 SVGIG (reference sequence). The J segment lost 2 bases and the V segment lost 2 bases, leaving 10 bases of the junction unmatched. The CDR3 has 18 residues. The CDR3 coding sequence is TGTGCCTGGAGTTTCACCCCGGGACTAGCGGGATCCACAGATACGCAGTATTTT. Protein sequence: CAWSFTPGLAGSTDTQYF.

This clone occurred a few times. This chain uses TRBV6-5 with TRBJ2-5; 8 nucleotides line up with TRBD2. This CDR3 spans 14 amino acids. V trimming: 6 bases; J trimming: 6 bases; junction bases outside the gene matches: 9. Germline CDR1 and CDR2: MNHEY and SVGAGI. CDR3 protein: CASRSAGVGKTQYF. CDR3 nucleotides: TGTGCCAGCAGGTCAGCGGGAGTTGGAAAGACCCAGTACTTC.

The CDR3 DNA sequence: TGTGCCAGCAGAGCCGGGACTAGCGTTACCGAGCAGTACTTC. Residues: CASRAGTSVTEQYF. J is TRBJ2-7 and V is TRBV6-1; TRBD2 agrees at 10 bases. The CDR3 totals 14 residues. V trimming: 6 bases; J trimming: 6 bases; junction bases outside the gene matches: 8. Germline V gene lookup returns CDR1 MNHNS and CDR2 SASEGT.

The chain has TRBV30 and TRBJ2-7; maybe TRBD2 (5 bases). The germline gives CDR1 GTSNPN, CDR2 SVGIG (reference sequence). The CDR3 consists of 14 residues. The V gene lost 3 bases and the J gene lost 0 bases, with 12 bases spanning the gap. The CDR3: CAWRFGSSSYEQYF. CDR3 sequence (DNA): TGTGCCTGGAGGTTTGGGAGCAGCTCCTACGAGCAGTACTTC.

This clone appeared a single time. This rearrangement joins TRBV10-2 to TRBJ2-1; weak D call: TRBD1 (5 bases). The CDR3 consists of 11 residues. Trimming took off 4 bases at V and 16 bases at J, with 14 bases between the two ends. Germline-derived CDR1 and CDR2 are WSHSY and SAAADI. Here the CDR3 reads CASSGRQGYFF. Written as DNA, the CDR3 is TGCGCCAGCAGTGGAAGGCAGGGCTATTTCTTC.

The chain employs TRBV6-6 and TRBJ2-5; D is ambiguous. Germline V CDR1 and CDR2: MNHNY, SVGAGI (reference sequence). Trimming stripped 2 bases from V and 5 bases from J, with 9 bases between. The CDR3 sequence is 13 residues long. CDR3 protein: CASSYGEKETQYF. In nucleotides, the CDR3 is TGTGCCAGCAGTTACGGTGAGAAGGAGACCCAGTACTTC.

The chain couples TRBV10-3 to TRBJ2-3, with 9 bases that match TRBD1. The germline CDR1 and CDR2 sequences are ENHRY and SYGVKD. There are 15 residues in the CDR3. The J segment lost 5 bases and the V segment lost 10 bases, leaving 13 bases of the junction unmatched. The CDR3 reads CATRSQGQGLDTQYF. The CDR3 coding sequence is TGTGCCACCAGGAGTCAGGGACAGGGATTAGATACGCAGTATTTT.

The chain has TRBV5-8 and TRBJ1-2; 7 positions agree with TRBD1. V shed 4 bases and J 5 bases; nucleotides not matched to a gene: 5. The CDR3 length is 13 residues. Germline assignment: CDR1 SGHTS and CDR2 YDEGEE. The CDR3 reads CASSPDREYGYTF. The CDR3 DNA follows: TGTGCCAGCAGCCCCGACAGGGAGTATGGCTACACCTTC.

V usage is TRBV30 and J usage is TRBJ2-7; D ambiguous. V was cut by 2 bases and J by 3 bases, with 11 bases left in between. The CDR3 has 13 residues. From germline, CDR1 is GTSNPN and CDR2 SVGIG (reference sequence). CDR3 coding DNA: TGTGCCTGGAGTCTCCGTTTATTCTACGAGCAGTACTTC. Translated: CAWSLRLFYEQYF.

This chain connects TRBV19 to TRBJ2-7, with 8 bases lining up with TRBD1. The CDR3 length is 15 residues. The V segment lost 6 bases and the J segment 2 bases; nucleotides outside the gene matches: 9. Germline loops: CDR1 LNHDA, CDR2 SQIVND (reference sequence). The CDR3 reads CASRKGTGNPYEQYF. In DNA, the CDR3 is TGTGCCAGTAGGAAAGGGACAGGAAACCCCTACGAGCAGTACTTC.

This chain uses TRBV11-2 with TRBJ2-2; 8 bases line up with TRBD2. This CDR3 has 15 amino acids. Germline-derived CDR1 and CDR2 are SGHAT and FQNNGV. The junction had 6 bases not matched to a gene; V was cut back by 3 bases and J by 6 bases. The CDR3 DNA reads TGTGCCAGCAGCTTCAGCGGGAGAGAGGCCGGGGAGCTGTTTTTT. It codes for CASSFSGREAGELFF. The whole variable domain, filled in from reference TRBV11-2 and TRBJ2-2, reads EAGVAQSPRYKIIEKRQSVAFWCNPISGHATLYWYQQILGQGPKLLIQFQNNGVVDDSQLPKDRFSAERLKGVDSTLKIQPAKLEDSAVYLCASSFSGREAGELFFGEGSRLTVL.

This chain joins TRBV4-1 and TRBJ2-1; D is perhaps TRBD2 (5 bases). V dropped 1 base and J dropped 3 bases, with 13 bases sitting between them. CDR3 length equals 16 residues. From germline, CDR1 is MGHRA and CDR2 YSYEKL. The chain's CDR3 is CASSQVAGGSYNEQFF. The CDR3 DNA reads TGCGCCAGCAGCCAAGTAGCAGGAGGCAGCTACAATGAGCAGTTCTTC.

The V call is TRBV5-1, the J call TRBJ1-4; TRBD1 agrees at 7 bases. The V segment lost 1 base and the J segment 6 bases; nucleotides outside the gene matches: 6. The germline CDR1 and CDR2 sequences are SGHRS and YFSETQ. The CDR3 runs 15 residues. The CDR3 reads CASSLSGDRDEKLFF. Written as DNA, the CDR3 is TGCGCCAGCAGCTTGTCTGGGGACAGAGATGAAAAACTGTTTTTT.

This sequence joins TRBV27 and TRBJ1-1, with D unresolved. Germline CDR1 reads MNHEY; CDR2 reads SMNVEV (reference sequence). The V gene lost 3 bases and the J gene lost 1 base, with 6 bases spanning the gap. CDR3 length equals 13 residues. This CDR3 is CASSFGPNTEAFF. In DNA, the CDR3 is TGTGCCAGCAGTTTTGGGCCGAACACTGAAGCTTTCTTT.

The chain recombines TRBV19 with TRBJ2-1; TRBD2 matches 9 bases. V shed 8 bases, J shed 10 bases, and the junction held 9 bases outside the gene matches. CDR1 and CDR2 (germline): LNHDA, SQIVND (reference sequence). The CDR3 totals 13 residues. CDR3 in DNA: TGTGCCAGTCTGGGACTAGCTGCGACCGAGCAGTTCTTC. Translation gives CASLGLAATEQFF.

A single count supports this clone. The J gene is TRBJ2-3, the V gene TRBV18; TRBD1 matches at 8 bases. From germline, CDR1 is KGHSH and CDR2 LQKENI. This CDR3 comprises 13 residues. J gave up 6 bases and V 6 bases, and 5 bases lay outside the gene matches. CDR3 sequence: CASSSNRGDTQYF. The CDR3 DNA follows: TGTGCCAGCTCTTCGAACAGGGGGGATACGCAGTATTTT.

The chain has TRBV19 and TRBJ2-2; 7 nucleotides match TRBD2. V trimming: 1 base; J trimming: 5 bases; junction bases outside the gene matches: 7. Germline CDR1 LNHDA, CDR2 SQIVND (reference sequence). This CDR3 spans 16 amino acids. This chain's CDR3 is CASSIVAGGGTGELFF. The CDR3 DNA is TGTGCCAGTAGTATAGTAGCGGGCGGTGGAACCGGGGAGCTGTTTTTT.

The V and J genes are TRBV19 and TRBJ1-1; unclear D gene. Looked up from germline, CDR1 is LNHDA and CDR2 is SQIVND (reference sequence). V lost 2 bases and J lost 8, with 9 bases in between. The CDR3 covers 12 residues. CDR3 sequence (DNA): TGTGCCAGTAGTATATCACTGGGCGAAGCTTTCTTT. Translation: CASSISLGEAFF.

V gene TRBV7-8 combines with J gene TRBJ1-1; 7 nucleotides match TRBD1. This CDR3 has 14 amino acids. The germline CDR1 and CDR2 sequences are SGHVS and FQNEAQ. V lost 9 bases and J lost 5; bases outside the gene matches: 12. The CDR3 is CASASTGVGTEAFF. In nucleotides, the CDR3 is TGTGCCAGTGCCTCCACAGGGGTAGGGACTGAAGCTTTCTTT.